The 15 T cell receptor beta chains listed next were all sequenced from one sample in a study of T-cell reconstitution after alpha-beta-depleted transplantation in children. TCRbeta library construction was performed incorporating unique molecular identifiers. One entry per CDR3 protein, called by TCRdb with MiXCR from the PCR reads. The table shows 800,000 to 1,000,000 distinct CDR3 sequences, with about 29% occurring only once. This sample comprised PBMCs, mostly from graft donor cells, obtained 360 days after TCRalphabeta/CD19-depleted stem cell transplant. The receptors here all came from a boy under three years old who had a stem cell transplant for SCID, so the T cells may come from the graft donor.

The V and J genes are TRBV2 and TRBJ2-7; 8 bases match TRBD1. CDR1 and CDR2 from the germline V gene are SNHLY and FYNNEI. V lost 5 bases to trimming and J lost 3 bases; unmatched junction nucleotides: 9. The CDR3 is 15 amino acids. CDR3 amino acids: CASSSDRGGNYEQYF. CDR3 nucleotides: TGTGCCAGCAGTAGCGACAGGGGTGGAAACTACGAGCAGTACTTC.

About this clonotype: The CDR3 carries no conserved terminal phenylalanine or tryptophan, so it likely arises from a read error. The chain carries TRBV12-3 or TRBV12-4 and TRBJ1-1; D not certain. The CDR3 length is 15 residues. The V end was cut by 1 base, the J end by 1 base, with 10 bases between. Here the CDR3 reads CASSLDWQKNTEAFY. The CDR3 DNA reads TGTGCCAGCAGTTTAGACTGGCAGAAGAACACTGAAGCTTTCTAT.

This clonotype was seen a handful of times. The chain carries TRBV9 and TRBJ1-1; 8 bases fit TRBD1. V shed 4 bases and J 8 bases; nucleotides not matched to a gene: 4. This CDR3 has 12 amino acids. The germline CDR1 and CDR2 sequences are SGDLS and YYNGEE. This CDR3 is CASSPWTGEAFF. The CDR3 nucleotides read TGTGCCAGCAGCCCCTGGACAGGGGAAGCTTTCTTT.

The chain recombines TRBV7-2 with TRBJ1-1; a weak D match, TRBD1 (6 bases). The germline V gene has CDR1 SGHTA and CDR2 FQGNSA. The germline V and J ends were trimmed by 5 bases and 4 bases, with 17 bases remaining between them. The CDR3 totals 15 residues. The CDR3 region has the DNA TGTGCCAGCAGCCCACTACAGGGAAGGGCCACTGAAGCTTTCTTT. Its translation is CASSPLQGRATEAFF.

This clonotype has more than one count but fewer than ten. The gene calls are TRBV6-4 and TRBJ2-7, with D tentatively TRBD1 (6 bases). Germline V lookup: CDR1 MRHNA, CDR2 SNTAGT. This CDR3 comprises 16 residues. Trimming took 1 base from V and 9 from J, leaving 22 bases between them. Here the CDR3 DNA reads TGTGCCAGCAGTGACTTCCCGGGACAAGGGTTGGTGGGGCAGTACTTC. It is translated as CASSDFPGQGLVGQYF.

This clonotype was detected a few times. The CDR3, as DNA: TGTGCCAGCAGCTTCGGGACTAGCGACACAGATACGCAGTATTTT. Protein: CASSFGTSDTDTQYF. This chain uses TRBV11-1 with TRBJ2-3; TRBD2 agrees at 10 bases. CDR1 SGHAT and CDR2 FQDESV come from the germline V gene (reference sequence). The V and J ends lost 3 bases and 2 bases, in that order; junction bases with no gene match: 2. CDR3 length equals 15 residues. Variable domain in full (rest from reference TRBV11-1 and TRBJ2-3): EAEVAQSPRYKITEKSQAVAFWCDPISGHATLYWYRQILGQGPELLVQFQDESVVDDSQLPKDRFSAERLKGVDSTLKIQPAELGDSAMYLCASSFGTSDTDTQYFGPGTRLTVL.

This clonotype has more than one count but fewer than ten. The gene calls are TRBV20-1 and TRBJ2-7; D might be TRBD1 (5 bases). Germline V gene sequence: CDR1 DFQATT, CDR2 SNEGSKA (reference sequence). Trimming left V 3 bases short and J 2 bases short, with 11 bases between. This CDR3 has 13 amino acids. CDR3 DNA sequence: TGCAGTGCTAGTCGGCAGGGTGCCTACGAGCAGTACTTC. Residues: CSASRQGAYEQYF.

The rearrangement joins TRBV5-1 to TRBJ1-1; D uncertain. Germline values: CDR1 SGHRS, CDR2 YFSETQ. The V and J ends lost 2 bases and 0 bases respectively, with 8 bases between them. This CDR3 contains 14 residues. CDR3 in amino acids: CASSFDPVNTEAFF. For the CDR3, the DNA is TGCGCCAGCAGCTTCGACCCAGTGAACACTGAAGCTTTCTTT. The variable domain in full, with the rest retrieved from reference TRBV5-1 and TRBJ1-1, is KAGVTQTPRYLIKTRGQQVTLSCSPISGHRSVSWYQQTPGQGLQFLFEYFSETQRNKGNFPGRFSGRQFSNSRSEMNVSTLELGDSALYLCASSFDPVNTEAFFGQGTRLTVV.

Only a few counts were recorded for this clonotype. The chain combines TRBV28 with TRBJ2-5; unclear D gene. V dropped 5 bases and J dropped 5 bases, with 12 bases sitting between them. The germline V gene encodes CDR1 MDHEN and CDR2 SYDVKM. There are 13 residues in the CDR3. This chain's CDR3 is CASSIPTTETQYF. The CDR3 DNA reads TGTGCCAGCAGTATCCCCACCACGGAGACCCAGTACTTC.

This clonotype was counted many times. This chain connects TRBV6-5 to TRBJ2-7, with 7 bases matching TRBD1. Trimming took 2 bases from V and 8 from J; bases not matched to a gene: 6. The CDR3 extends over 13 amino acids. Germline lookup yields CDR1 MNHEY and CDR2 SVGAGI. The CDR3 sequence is CASSYQGQTKQYF. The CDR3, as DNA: TGTGCCAGCAGTTACCAGGGACAGACTAAGCAGTACTTC.

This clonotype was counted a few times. Here the CDR3 reads CASSFRTPPNEQFF. The CDR3 DNA reads as TGTGCCAGCAGCTTTAGGACGCCCCCAAATGAGCAGTTCTTC. This rearrangement joins TRBV7-6 to TRBJ2-1; D remains unclear. Germline loops: CDR1 SGHVS, CDR2 FNYEAQ. This CDR3 region has 14 residues. Trimming left V 3 bases short and J 7 bases short, with 13 bases between.

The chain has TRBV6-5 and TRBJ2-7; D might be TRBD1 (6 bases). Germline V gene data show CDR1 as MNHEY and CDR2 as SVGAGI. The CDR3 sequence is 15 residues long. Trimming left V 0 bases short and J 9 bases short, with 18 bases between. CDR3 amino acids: CASSYSSYREGVQYF. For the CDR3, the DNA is TGTGCCAGCAGTTACTCCAGCTACAGGGAAGGGGTGCAGTACTTC.

The CDR3 sequence is CASSLRDIASGVETQYF. CDR3 sequence (DNA): TGTGCCAGCAGCTTAAGGGACATAGCTAGCGGGGTCGAGACCCAGTACTTC. J is TRBJ2-5 and V is TRBV7-6; 9 positions match TRBD2. The germline V gene encodes CDR1 SGHVS and CDR2 FNYEAQ. V lost 2 bases and J lost 5; bases outside the gene matches: 12. CDR3 length: 17 residues.

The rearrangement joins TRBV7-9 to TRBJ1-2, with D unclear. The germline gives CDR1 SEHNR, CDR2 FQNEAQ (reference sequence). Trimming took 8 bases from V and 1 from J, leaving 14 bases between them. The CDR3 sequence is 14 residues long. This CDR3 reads CASFRGDHNYGYTF. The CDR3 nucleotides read TGTGCCAGCTTTCGGGGAGACCATAACTATGGCTACACCTTC.

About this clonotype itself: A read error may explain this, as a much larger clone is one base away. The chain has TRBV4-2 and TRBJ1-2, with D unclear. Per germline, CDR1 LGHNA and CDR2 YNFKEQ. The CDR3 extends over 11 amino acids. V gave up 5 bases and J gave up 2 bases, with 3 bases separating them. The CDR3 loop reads CASSKNYGYTF. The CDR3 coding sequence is TGTGCCAGCAGCAAGAACTATGGCTACACCTTC.